The 29 T cell receptor beta chains presented below share a single source sample, sequenced in a study of OX40 agonist ivuxolimab in advanced cancers. Library preparation was by the immunoSEQ multiplex PCR assay. Drawn from immuneACCESS, this table holds only the in-frame rearrangements with V and J called that TCRdb kept. Clones are partly lost; checked studies trace under half to an unresolved V gene and leave the rest unexplained. Here the sample has under 100,000 clones; about nine tenths occur a single time. The ten largest clones add up to 8% to 13% of the sample. Sequencing was performed on CD4+ or CD8+ T cells sorted from blood, taken in a trial of the OX40 agonist ivuxolimab. The receptors come from an adult with an advanced solid tumor such as melanoma, head and neck, liver or kidney cancer.

This rearrangement joins TRBV19 to TRBJ1-1, with D hard to call. CDR1 LNHDA and CDR2 SQIVND come from the germline V gene (reference sequence). Trimming removed 6 bases at V and 0 bases at J, with 11 bases between. The CDR3 has 14 amino acids. In nucleotides, the CDR3 is TGTGCCAGTAGCCCTTCCAGAATGAACACTGAAGCTTTCTTT. This codes for CASSPSRMNTEAFF.

The chain carries TRBV30 and TRBJ2-3; unclear D gene. V lost 1 base and J lost 5, with 16 bases in between. Per the germline V gene, CDR1 is GTSNPN and CDR2 is SVGIG (reference sequence). CDR3 length equals 15 residues. The CDR3 sequence: CAWSGAPLALDTQYF. CDR3 nucleotides: TGTGCCTGGAGTGGGGCCCCACTTGCACTAGATACGCAGTATTTT.

The chain joins TRBV7-9 to TRBJ2-3; 11 bases agree with TRBD2. Germline V gene sequence: CDR1 SEHNR, CDR2 FQNEAQ (reference sequence). This CDR3 contains 16 residues. V was clipped by 3 bases and J by 2 bases; unmatched bases: 4. The CDR3, as DNA: TGTGCCAGCAGCTTGATAGCGGGGGGGCCCACAGATACGCAGTATTTT. Its protein product is CASSLIAGGPTDTQYF.

The V call is TRBV7-6, the J call TRBJ2-3; D unresolved. The V gene lost 0 bases and the J gene lost 0 bases, with 10 bases spanning the gap. The germline gives CDR1 SGHVS, CDR2 FNYEAQ. This CDR3 spans 16 amino acids. Written as DNA, the CDR3 is TGTGCCAGCAGCTTAGCCCCCGACTGGAGCACAGATACGCAGTATTTT. Translating it yields CASSLAPDWSTDTQYF.

The rearrangement uses TRBV5-6 and TRBJ1-5; 10 nucleotides agree with TRBD1. This CDR3 region has 16 residues. Germline V gene lookup returns CDR1 SGHDT and CDR2 YYEEEE. The V and J ends lost 1 base and 6 bases, in that order; junction bases with no gene match: 7. The CDR3 DNA follows: TGTGCCAGCAGCTTGCGGAGACAGGGGGCTTTTCAGCCCCAGCATTTT. Its translation is CASSLRRQGAFQPQHF. Using reference TRBV5-6 and TRBJ1-5 for the parts outside the CDR3, the full variable domain is DAGVTQSPTHLIKTRGQQVTLRCSPKSGHDTVSWYQQALGQGPQFIFQYYEEEERQRGNFPDRFSGHQFPNYSSELNVNALLLGDSALYLCASSLRRQGAFQPQHFGDGTRLSIL.

The chain carries TRBV25-1 and TRBJ2-3; the match to TRBD2 covers 13 bases. The CDR3 runs 16 residues. After removal of 4 bases from V and 4 bases from J, the junction contained 5 bases not matched to a gene. CDR1 MGHDK and CDR2 SYGVNS come from the germline V gene. The CDR3, as DNA: TGTGCCAGCAGTGCTGGGACTAGCGGGGCCGCAGATACGCAGTATTTT. Its translation is CASSAGTSGAADTQYF.

This rearrangement joins TRBV30 to TRBJ2-2; the D is unclear. This CDR3 region has 11 residues. V lost 5 bases to trimming and J lost 4 bases, with 5 bases between them. Germline CDR1 is GTSNPN and CDR2 is SVGIG (reference sequence). In DNA form, the CDR3 reads TGTGCCTGGGGACCCACCGGGGAGCTGTTTTTT. Amino acids: CAWGPTGELFF.

This clone was counted once. V is TRBV5-1 and J is TRBJ2-7; TRBD2 agrees at 9 bases. The CDR3 contains 16 residues. Germline CDR1 is SGHRS and CDR2 is YFSETQ. Trimming cost V 0 bases and J 0 bases; bases outside gene matches: 4. The CDR3 nucleotides are TGCGCCAGCAGCTTGGTTGCGGGGGGGAGCTCCTACGAGCAGTACTTC. It specifies CASSLVAGGSSYEQYF.

The chain combines TRBV27 with TRBJ1-2; unclear D gene. Trimming removed 9 bases from V and 0 bases from J, with 11 bases in between. CDR1 is MNHEY and CDR2 is SMNVEV in the germline V gene (reference sequence). The CDR3 is made up of 13 amino acids. The DNA of the CDR3 is TGTGCCAGTGCCATGGGAGCTAACTATGGCTACACCTTC. Its protein is CASAMGANYGYTF.

The rearrangement links TRBV20-1 to TRBJ2-5, with D unclear. The CDR3 sequence is 11 residues long. V was pared by 0 bases and J by 5 bases, with 4 bases between. Germline-derived CDR1 and CDR2 are DFQATT and SNEGSKA (reference sequence). CDR3 in amino acids: CSARDVETQYF. CDR3 nucleotide sequence: TGCAGTGCTAGAGATGTGGAGACCCAGTACTTC.

In DNA form, the CDR3 reads TGTGCCAGCAGCGACATGAATGAGCAGTTCTTC. This encodes CASSDMNEQFF. This rearrangement joins TRBV7-3 to TRBJ2-1; D unresolved. The CDR3 runs 11 residues. From germline, CDR1 is SGHTA and CDR2 FQGTGA. V lost 5 bases and J lost 7, with 6 bases in between.

A note on this clone: Since a much larger clone is just one base distant, this may be a read error. The same CDR3 also results from other DNA sequences found in this sample. The chain employs TRBV5-5 and TRBJ2-7; weak D call: TRBD2 (5 bases). V lost 2 bases and J lost 1, with 7 bases in between. CDR3 length: 13 residues. Germline CDR1 and CDR2: SGHKS and YYEKEE (reference sequence). The DNA for the CDR3 is TGTGCCAGCAGCTTAACGGGGTCCTACGAGCAGTACTTC. Protein: CASSLTGSYEQYF.

The chain joins TRBV9 to TRBJ2-7; 10 nucleotides align to TRBD1. The CDR3 is 14 amino acids. The V and J ends lost 3 bases and 1 base, in that order; junction bases with no gene match: 1. Germline lookup yields CDR1 SGDLS and CDR2 YYNGEE. The CDR3 region is CASSGQGASYEQYF. CDR3 nucleotide sequence: TGTGCCAGCAGCGGACAGGGGGCGTCCTACGAGCAGTACTTC.

This clone was counted once. The V and J genes are TRBV11-2 and TRBJ2-7; TRBD1 matches 9 bases. J was trimmed by 3 bases and V by 4 bases; bases with no gene match: 10. The CDR3 runs to 16 residues. In germline, CDR1 is SGHAT, CDR2 FQNNGV. CDR3 coding DNA: TGTGCCAGCAGCTGGGGGGGACAGGGAGGCTTCTACGAGCAGTACTTC. It is translated as CASSWGGQGGFYEQYF. The whole variable domain, remainder taken from reference TRBV11-2 and TRBJ2-7, is EAGVAQSPRYKIIEKRQSVAFWCNPISGHATLYWYQQILGQGPKLLIQFQNNGVVDDSQLPKDRFSAERLKGVDSTLKIQPAKLEDSAVYLCASSWGGQGGFYEQYFGPGTRLTVT.

The chain carries TRBV9 and TRBJ1-2, with 8 nucleotides matching TRBD1. CDR1 and CDR2 from the germline V gene are SGDLS and YYNGEE. J lost 4 bases, V lost 2 bases, and 7 bases had no gene match. This CDR3 is built from 15 residues. The CDR3 spells CASSVWQGAAYGYTF. In DNA form, the CDR3 reads TGTGCCAGCAGCGTCTGGCAGGGGGCGGCCTATGGCTACACCTTC.

CDR3 DNA: TGTGCCAGCTCAGTGGGCTTGCGGGGGCGGGCTTCACCCCTCCACTTT. Protein: CASSVGLRGRASPLHF. The chain is built from TRBV27 and TRBJ1-6; D is possibly TRBD1 (6 bases). Germline values: CDR1 MNHEY, CDR2 SMNVEV (reference sequence). CDR3 size: 16 residues. V lost 8 bases and J lost 9, with 23 bases in between.

CDR3 nucleotide sequence: TGTGCCAGCAGTGAATACCAGACAGGTATGAACACTGAAGCTTTCTTT. Protein sequence: CASSEYQTGMNTEAFF. The rearrangement joins TRBV25-1 to TRBJ1-1; tentatively, D is TRBD1 (6 bases). The V gene's germline CDR1 is MGHDK and CDR2 SYGVNS. CDR3 length: 16 residues. V was shortened by 0 bases and J by 0 bases, with 11 bases between the two germline ends.

The chain is built from TRBV30 and TRBJ2-5; a possible D gene is TRBD2 (6 bases). The V gene's germline CDR1 is GTSNPN and CDR2 SVGIG (reference sequence). Trimming took 8 bases from V and 0 from J, leaving 13 bases between them. The CDR3 contains 13 residues. In DNA, the CDR3 is TGTGCCGGACGGGACTTTAACCAAGAGACCCAGTACTTC. Protein product: CAGRDFNQETQYF. Based on the CDR3 plus reference TRBV30 and TRBJ2-5, the full variable domain is SQTIHQWPATLVQPVGSPLSLECTVEGTSNPNLYWYRQAAGRGLQLLFYSVGIGQISSEVPQNLSASRPQDRQFILSSKKLLLSDSGFYLCAGRDFNQETQYFGPGTRLLVL.

J is TRBJ2-7 and V is TRBV5-4, with TRBD1 matching over 9 bases. The CDR3 sequence is 15 residues long. The germline gives CDR1 SGHNT, CDR2 YYREEE (reference sequence). The V and J ends lost 6 bases and 6 bases, in that order; junction bases with no gene match: 13. The CDR3 DNA reads as TGTGCCAGCACCGGCTATCCGGGACAGGGAACCGAGCAGTACTTC. Translating gives CASTGYPGQGTEQYF.

Worth noting for this clone: The same CDR3 can be traced to other DNA sequences in this sample. DNA for the CDR3: TGTGCCAGCAGTCCTATAGCGGGGACCGGGGAGCTGTTTTTT. This translates into CASSPIAGTGELFF. The rearrangement joins TRBV27 to TRBJ2-2; 8 bases are a match to TRBD2. Germline lookup yields CDR1 MNHEY and CDR2 SMNVEV (reference sequence). The CDR3 contains 14 residues. Losses at the gene ends were 5 bases for V and 5 bases for J; bases not matched to a gene: 4.

The V and J genes are TRBV9 and TRBJ2-3; D call uncertain. Germline V gene sequence: CDR1 SGDLS, CDR2 YYNGEE. The CDR3 contains 13 residues. The V and J ends lost 2 bases and 6 bases respectively, with 10 bases between them. The CDR3 loop is CASSVGFFDTQYF. Here the CDR3 DNA reads TGTGCCAGCAGCGTGGGGTTTTTTGATACGCAGTATTTT.

This sequence joins TRBV11-2 and TRBJ1-3, with 10 bases that match TRBD1. V was pared by 5 bases and J by 11 bases, with 9 bases of the junction left unmatched. The CDR3 contains 14 residues. Germline loops: CDR1 SGHAT, CDR2 FQNNGV. CDR3 sequence: CASSPGTGELAIYF. The CDR3 DNA sequence: TGTGCCAGCAGCCCAGGGACAGGGGAATTGGCCATATATTTT.

V and J are TRBV4-1 and TRBJ2-1, with a possible D match to TRBD1 (5 bases). CDR3 length equals 14 residues. Per the germline V gene, CDR1 is MGHRA and CDR2 is YSYEKL. The V and J ends lost 4 bases and 4 bases respectively, with 11 bases between them. The CDR3 DNA reads as TGCGCCAGCAGCCCTTCGGACACTTACAATGAGCAGTTCTTC. Translated: CASSPSDTYNEQFF.

V usage is TRBV9 and J usage is TRBJ1-2, with D possibly being TRBD1 (5 bases). CDR1 and CDR2 (germline): SGDLS, YYNGEE. V was cut by 0 bases and J by 2 bases, with 14 bases left in between. The CDR3 is made up of 16 amino acids. CDR3 amino acids: CASSVDESKGNYGYTF. The DNA of the CDR3 is TGTGCCAGCAGCGTAGACGAGTCGAAGGGGAACTATGGCTACACCTTC.

This clone was seen once. The chain has TRBV6-6 and TRBJ2-7; 7 bases are shared with TRBD1. CDR3 length: 14 residues. V lost 2 bases and J lost 3; bases outside the gene matches: 4. Per germline, CDR1 MNHNY and CDR2 SVGAGI (reference sequence). The CDR3 reads CASSYDRVGYEQYF. The CDR3 bases are TGTGCCAGCAGTTACGACAGGGTCGGCTACGAGCAGTACTTC.

The V gene is TRBV11-3, the J gene TRBJ2-1, with TRBD2 identical over 10 bases. The V gene's germline CDR1 is SGHNT and CDR2 YENEEA. The CDR3 loop spans 15 amino acids. V was pared by 5 bases and J by 6 bases, with 7 bases of the junction left unmatched. The CDR3 bases are TGTGCCAGCAGCGGAAGACTAGCGGGCCCCAATGAGCAGTTCTTC. The encoded protein is CASSGRLAGPNEQFF.

The chain is built from TRBV4-1 and TRBJ2-5; tentative D call: TRBD1 (6 bases). The J call may be in error: the DNA end matches TRBJ2-7 better. Germline V lookup: CDR1 MGHRA, CDR2 YSYEKL. The CDR3 is 14 amino acids. CDR3 nucleotides: TGCGCCAGCAGCCAAGGGACAGCGTCCTACGAGCAGTACTTC. Encoded protein: CASSQGTASYEQYF.

The count of this clone is one. The chain carries TRBV11-2 and TRBJ1-3, with D uncertain. The CDR3 is 15 amino acids. Germline V gene data show CDR1 as SGHAT and CDR2 as FQNNGV. V dropped 0 bases and J dropped 0 bases, with 6 bases sitting between them. The CDR3: CASSLEYASGNTIYF. The CDR3 DNA follows: TGTGCCAGCAGCTTAGAATATGCCTCTGGAAACACCATATATTTT.

The rearrangement joins TRBV2 to TRBJ1-1, with D possibly being TRBD1 (5 bases). The CDR3 is 15 residues long. Germline V CDR1 and CDR2: SNHLY, FYNNEI. Trimming stripped 7 bases from V and 3 bases from J, with 18 bases between. As DNA, the CDR3 is TGTGCCAGCATAGGATCAGGGAGGGAGGACACTGAAGCTTTCTTT. Its translation: CASIGSGREDTEAFF.